This T cell receptor beta chain was observed in a study of blood T cell repertoires in COVID-19. In the study overall: The United States, Italy and Spain were the sources of the acute and convalescent COVID-19 samples. From T cells, B-cell-depleted T cells, or PBMCs came the material, which was cDNA or gDNA.

Seattle's cohort entered during active infection and was followed longitudinally. Original processing methods: Researchers report that nucleated cell counts were estimated from reference gene primer amplification. Measured with immunoSEQ multiplex PCR; TCRdb has only the in-frame clones, and not every one. The V and J calls and clone size are taken from that table; D and trimming were inferred from the DNA. The table includes 130,000 to 150,000 clones, about 85% detected once. The CDR3 is 17 residues long. Unmatched junction bases numbered 12, after V lost 5 bases and J lost 1 base. From germline, CDR1 is SGHTA and CDR2 FQGNSA.

The sequence was collected from a woman in her seventies with COVID-19, enrolled during active disease. Sequences were obtained from peripheral blood. J is TRBJ2-3 and V is TRBV7-2; TRBD2 matches at 7 bases. CDR3 region: CASSAFSFTSGTDTQYF. In DNA form, the CDR3 reads TGTGCCAGCAGCGCCTTTAGTTTTACTAGCGGCACAGATACGCAGTATTTT.